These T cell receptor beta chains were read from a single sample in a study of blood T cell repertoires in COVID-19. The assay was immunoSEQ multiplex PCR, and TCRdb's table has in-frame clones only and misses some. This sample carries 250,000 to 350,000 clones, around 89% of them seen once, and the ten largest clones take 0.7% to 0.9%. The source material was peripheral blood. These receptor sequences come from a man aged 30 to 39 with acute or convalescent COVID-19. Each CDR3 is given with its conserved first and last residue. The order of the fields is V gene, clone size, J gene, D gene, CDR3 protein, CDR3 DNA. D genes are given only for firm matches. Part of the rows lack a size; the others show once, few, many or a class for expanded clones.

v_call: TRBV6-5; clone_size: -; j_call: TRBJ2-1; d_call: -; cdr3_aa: CASSSGNEQFF; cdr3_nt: TGTGCCAGCAGTTCCGGGAATGAGCAGTTCTTC
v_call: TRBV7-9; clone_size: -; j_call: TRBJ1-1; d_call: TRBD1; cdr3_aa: CASSLGTGGVLGTEAFF; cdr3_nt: TGTGCCAGCAGCTTAGGGACAGGGGGAGTGTTAGGGACTGAAGCTTTCTTT
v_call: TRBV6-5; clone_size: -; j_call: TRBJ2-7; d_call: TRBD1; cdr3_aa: CASSVRTGIGHEQYF; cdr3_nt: TGTGCCAGCAGCGTCCGGACAGGGATAGGTCACGAGCAGTACTTC
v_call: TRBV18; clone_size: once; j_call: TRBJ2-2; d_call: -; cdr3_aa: CASSPLVRGYNTGELFF; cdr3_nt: TGTGCCAGCTCACCACTTGTTCGAGGGTATAACACCGGGGAGCTGTTTTTT
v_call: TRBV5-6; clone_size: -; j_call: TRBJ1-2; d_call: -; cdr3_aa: CASSLVERGLHYGYTF; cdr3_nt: TGTGCCAGCAGCTTGGTGGAGCGAGGATTGCACTATGGCTACACCTTC
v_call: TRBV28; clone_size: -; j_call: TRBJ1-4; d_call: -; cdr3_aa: CASSQNEKLFF; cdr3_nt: TGTGCCAGCAGTCAAAATGAAAAACTGTTTTTT
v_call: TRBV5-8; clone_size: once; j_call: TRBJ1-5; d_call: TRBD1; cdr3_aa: CASTGQGGLGNQPQHF; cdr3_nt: TGTGCCAGTACAGGACAGGGAGGTTTAGGGAATCAGCCCCAGCATTTT
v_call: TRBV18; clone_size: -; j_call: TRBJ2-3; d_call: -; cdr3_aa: CASSPVGGALTDTQYF; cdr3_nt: TGTGCCAGCTCACCCGTGGGCGGGGCTTTAACAGATACGCAGTATTTT
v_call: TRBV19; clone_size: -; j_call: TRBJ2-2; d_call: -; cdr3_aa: CASRTPGDTGELFF; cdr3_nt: TGTGCCAGTAGGACCCCCGGGGACACCGGGGAGCTGTTTTTT
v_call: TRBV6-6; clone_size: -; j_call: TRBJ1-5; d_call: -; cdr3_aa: CASSYFSRGANQPQHF; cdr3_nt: TGTGCCAGCAGTTACTTTTCCCGGGGGGCAAATCAGCCCCAGCATTTT
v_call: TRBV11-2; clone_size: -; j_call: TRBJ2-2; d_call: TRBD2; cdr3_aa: CASSGLRGGRWTGELFF; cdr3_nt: TGTGCCAGCAGCGGGCTGCGGGGGGGCCGATGGACCGGGGAGCTGTTTTTT
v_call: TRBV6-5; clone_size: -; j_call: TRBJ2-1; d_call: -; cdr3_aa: CASRAFGLDEQFF; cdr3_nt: TGTGCCAGCAGGGCTTTTGGGCTGGATGAGCAGTTCTTC
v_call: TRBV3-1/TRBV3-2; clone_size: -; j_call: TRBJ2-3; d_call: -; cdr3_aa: CASSQDTDTLTDTQYF; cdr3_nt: TGTGCCAGCAGCCAAGATACCGACACCCTCACAGATACGCAGTATTTT
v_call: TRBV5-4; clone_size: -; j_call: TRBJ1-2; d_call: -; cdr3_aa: CASHTTRADYGYTF; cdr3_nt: TGTGCCAGCCACACAACCAGGGCCGACTATGGCTACACCTTC
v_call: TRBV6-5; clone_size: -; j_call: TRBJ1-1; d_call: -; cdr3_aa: CASSRTRGTEAFF; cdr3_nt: TGTGCCAGCAGTAGAACGCGGGGCACTGAAGCTTTCTTT
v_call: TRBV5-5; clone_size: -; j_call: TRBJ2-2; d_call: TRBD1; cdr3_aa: CASSSGQGVPGELFF; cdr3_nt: TGTGCCAGCAGCTCGGGACAGGGGGTTCCCGGGGAGCTGTTTTTT
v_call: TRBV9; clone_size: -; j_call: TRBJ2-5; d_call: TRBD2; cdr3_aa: CASSFQTSAQETQYF; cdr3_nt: TGTGCCAGCAGTTTCCAAACTAGCGCCCAAGAGACCCAGTACTTC
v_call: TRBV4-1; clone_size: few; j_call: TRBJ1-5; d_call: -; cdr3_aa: CASSQDVRQWNQPQHF; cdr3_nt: TGCGCCAGCAGCCAAGATGTGAGACAGTGGAATCAGCCCCAGCATTTT
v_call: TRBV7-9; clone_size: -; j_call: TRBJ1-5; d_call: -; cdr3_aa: CASSFAGRGNQPQHF; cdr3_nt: TGTGCCAGCAGCTTTGCCGGGAGGGGCAATCAGCCCCAGCATTTT
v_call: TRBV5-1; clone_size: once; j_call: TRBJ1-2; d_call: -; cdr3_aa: CASSVQGGAYTF; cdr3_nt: TGCGCCAGCAGCGTCCAGGGAGGTGCCTACACCTTC
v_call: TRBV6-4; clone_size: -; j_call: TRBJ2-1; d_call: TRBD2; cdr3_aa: CASSLLAGGVNEQFF; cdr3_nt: TGTGCCAGCAGTCTTCTAGCGGGAGGGGTCAATGAGCAGTTCTTC
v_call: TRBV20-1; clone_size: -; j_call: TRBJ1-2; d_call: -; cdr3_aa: CSATLGGYTF; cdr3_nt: TGCAGTGCCACTCTGGGCGGCTACACCTTC
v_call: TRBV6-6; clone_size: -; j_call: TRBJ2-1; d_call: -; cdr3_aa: CASRIPQGNNEQFF; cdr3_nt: TGTGCCAGCAGAATCCCCCAGGGAAACAATGAGCAGTTCTTC
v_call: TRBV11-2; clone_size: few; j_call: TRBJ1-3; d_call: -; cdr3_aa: CASSLAGKSSGNTIYF; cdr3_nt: TGTGCCAGCAGCTTAGCAGGCAAAAGCTCTGGAAACACCATATATTTT
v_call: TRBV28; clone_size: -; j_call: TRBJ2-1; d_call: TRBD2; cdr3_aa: CASSRRSGGLYNEQFF; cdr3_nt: TGTGCCAGCAGCCGCCGGAGCGGGGGTTTGTACAATGAGCAGTTCTTC
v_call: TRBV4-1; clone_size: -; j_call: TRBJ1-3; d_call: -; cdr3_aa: CASSQRLDGNTIYF; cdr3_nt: TGCGCCAGCAGCCAAAGGCTCGACGGGAACACCATATATTTT
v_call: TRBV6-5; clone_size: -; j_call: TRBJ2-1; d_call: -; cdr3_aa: CASSSFPSYNEQFF; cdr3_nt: TGTGCCAGCAGTTCCTTTCCCTCCTACAATGAGCAGTTCTTC
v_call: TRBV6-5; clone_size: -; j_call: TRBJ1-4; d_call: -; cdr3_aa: CASSSGDRPDEKLFF; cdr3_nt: TGTGCCAGCAGTTCCGGAGACAGGCCGGATGAAAAACTGTTTTTT
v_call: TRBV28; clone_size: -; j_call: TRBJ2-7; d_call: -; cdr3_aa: CASSLFRRTYEQYF; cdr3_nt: TGTGCCAGCAGTTTATTTCGCAGGACCTACGAGCAGTACTTC
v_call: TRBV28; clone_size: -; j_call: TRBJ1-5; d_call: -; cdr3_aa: CASSRGTSSQPQHF; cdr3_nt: TGTGCCAGCAGCCGGGGGACCTCGAGCCAGCCCCAGCATTTT
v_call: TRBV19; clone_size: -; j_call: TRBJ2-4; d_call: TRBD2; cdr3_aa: CASSIWASGGEGIQYF; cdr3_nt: TGTGCCAGTAGTATTTGGGCTAGCGGGGGAGAAGGCATTCAGTACTTC
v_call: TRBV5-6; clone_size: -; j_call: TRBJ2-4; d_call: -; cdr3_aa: CASSSDGGRGIQYF; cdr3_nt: TGTGCCAGCAGCTCGGATGGGGGCAGGGGCATTCAGTACTTC
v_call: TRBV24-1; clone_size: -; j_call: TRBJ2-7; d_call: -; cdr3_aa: CATSEPLQGLSTYEQYF; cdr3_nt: TGTGCCACCAGTGAACCATTACAGGGTCTTAGTACCTACGAGCAGTACTTC
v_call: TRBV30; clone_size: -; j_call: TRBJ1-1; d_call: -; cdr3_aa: CAWSVLGWGRDEAFF; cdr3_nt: TGTGCCTGGAGTGTACTAGGGTGGGGGAGGGACGAAGCTTTCTTT
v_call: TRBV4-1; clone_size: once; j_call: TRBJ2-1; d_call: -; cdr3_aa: CASSQVGGKNEQFF; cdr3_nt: TGCGCCAGCAGCCAAGTAGGAGGGAAAAATGAGCAGTTCTTC
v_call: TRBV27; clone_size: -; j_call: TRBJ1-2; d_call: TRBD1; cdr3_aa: CASSLSGTGLNYGYTF; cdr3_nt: TGTGCCAGCAGTTTATCGGGGACAGGCCTTAACTATGGCTACACCTTC
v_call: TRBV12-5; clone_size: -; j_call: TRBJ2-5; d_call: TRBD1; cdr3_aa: CASGLGTGPETQYF; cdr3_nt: TGTGCTAGTGGTTTGGGGACAGGGCCAGAGACCCAGTACTTC
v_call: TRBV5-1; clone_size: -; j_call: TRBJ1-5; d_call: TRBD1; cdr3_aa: CASSRDSPNQPQHF; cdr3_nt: TGCGCCAGCAGCCGGGACAGCCCCAATCAGCCCCAGCATTTT
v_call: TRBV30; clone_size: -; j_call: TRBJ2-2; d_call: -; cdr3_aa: CSTQRTGTLNTGELFF; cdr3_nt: TGTTCTACCCAACGCACAGGGACGCTGAACACCGGGGAGCTGTTTTTT
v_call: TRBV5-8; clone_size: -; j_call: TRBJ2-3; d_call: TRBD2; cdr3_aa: CASSLYRLAGVPDTQYF; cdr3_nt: TGTGCCAGCAGCTTGTATAGGCTAGCGGGAGTTCCAGATACGCAGTATTTT
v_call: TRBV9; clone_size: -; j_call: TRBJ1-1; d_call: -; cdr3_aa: CASSPAGTEAFF; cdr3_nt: TGTGCCAGCAGCCCCGCGGGGACTGAAGCTTTCTTT
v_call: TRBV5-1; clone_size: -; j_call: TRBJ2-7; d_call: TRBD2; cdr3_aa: CASSRGGNLYEQYF; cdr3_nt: TGCGCCAGCAGCCGCGGGGGAAACCTCTACGAGCAGTACTTC
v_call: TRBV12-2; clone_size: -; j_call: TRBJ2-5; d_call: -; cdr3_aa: CASRFQREGETQYF; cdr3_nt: TGTGCAAGTCGCTTCCAGCGGGAAGGAGAGACCCAGTACTTC
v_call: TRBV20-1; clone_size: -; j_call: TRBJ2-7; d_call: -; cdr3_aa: CSARVRGPEYF; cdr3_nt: TGCAGTGCTAGAGTCAGGGGACCTGAGTACTTC
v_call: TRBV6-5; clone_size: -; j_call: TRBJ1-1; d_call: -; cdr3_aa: CASSVLAGNEAFF; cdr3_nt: TGTGCCAGCAGCGTCTTGGCAGGGAATGAAGCTTTCTTT
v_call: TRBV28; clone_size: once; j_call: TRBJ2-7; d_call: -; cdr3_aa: CASSFRDSSYEQYF; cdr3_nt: TGTGCCAGCAGTTTCCGGGACTCTTCCTACGAGCAGTACTTC
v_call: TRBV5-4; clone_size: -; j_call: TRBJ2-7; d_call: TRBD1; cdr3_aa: CASSKGTGALGEQYF; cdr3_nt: TGTGCCAGCAGCAAAGGGACAGGGGCGTTAGGCGAGCAGTACTTC
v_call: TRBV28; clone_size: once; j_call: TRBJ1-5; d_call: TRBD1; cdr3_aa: CASSLRSWTGYHQPQHF; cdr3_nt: TGTGCCAGCAGTTTAAGATCCTGGACAGGATATCATCAGCCCCAGCATTTT
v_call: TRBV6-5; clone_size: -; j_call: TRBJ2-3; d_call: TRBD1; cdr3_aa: CATMDRESDTQYF; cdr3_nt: TGTGCCACCATGGACAGGGAGAGCGATACGCAGTATTTT
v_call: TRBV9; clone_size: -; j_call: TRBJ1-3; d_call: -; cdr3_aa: CASSTPSGNTIYF; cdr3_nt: TGTGCCAGCAGCACACCCTCTGGAAACACCATATATTTT
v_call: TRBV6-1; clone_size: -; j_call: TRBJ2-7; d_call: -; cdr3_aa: CASSEPGPGVYF; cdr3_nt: TGTGCCAGCAGTGAACCAGGGCCCGGTGTGTACTTC
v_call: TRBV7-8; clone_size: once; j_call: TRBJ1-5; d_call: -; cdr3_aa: CASSLALHRSNQPQHF; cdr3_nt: TGTGCCAGCAGCTTAGCCCTCCACCGGAGCAATCAGCCCCAGCATTTT
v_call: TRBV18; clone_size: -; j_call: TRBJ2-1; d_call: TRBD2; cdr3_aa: CASSPFSFSGGLGEQFF; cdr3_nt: TGTGCCAGCTCACCGTTTTCCTTTAGCGGGGGACTTGGTGAGCAGTTCTTC
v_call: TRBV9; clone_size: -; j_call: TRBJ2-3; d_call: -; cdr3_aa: CASSVMGLSTDTQYF; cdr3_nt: TGTGCCAGCAGCGTTATGGGACTCAGCACAGATACGCAGTATTTT